This T cell receptor beta chain came from a study of cytomegalovirus exposure and HLA in healthy donors. Regarding the study as a whole: Later analysis demonstrated an association between a missense DCLRE1C variant and TCR beta V- and J-gene trimming. According to an earlier analysis, most TCR beta V segments yielded productive rearrangements about 87% or about 30% of the time.

Despite likely unrecorded immune exposures, the donors were nominally healthy at the time of sampling. Primers included in the PCR were 60 Vbeta and 13 Jbeta primers. Assay: immunoSEQ multiplex PCR; the TCRdb copy retains only in-frame clones and omits some. The repertoire consists of approximately 120,000 clones, with roughly four fifths occurring once and the leading ten covering around 1.8%. CDR1 SGHRS and CDR2 YFSETQ come from the germline V gene. The CDR3 spans 14 residues. V shed 4 bases, J shed 4 bases, and the junction held 6 bases outside the gene matches. Notes on this clone: Its specificity is unknown.

Sequenced material: PBMCs. The rearrangement links TRBV5-1 to TRBJ2-7; 9 bases agree with TRBD1. The sequence derives from a man over 45 in good health and CMV-seronegative. The CDR3 region has the DNA TGCGCCAGCAGCAACCGGGACAGGGATTACGAGCAGTACTTC. It encodes CASSNRDRDYEQYF.